This T cell receptor beta chain originates from a study of shared clonotypes between healthy human individuals. Within Nashville, Tennessee resided all donors, each a Caucasian adult. Study conclusions and caveats: A limitation of the genetic and exposure-history diversity represented arose from few donors.

This clone was counted a few times. The antigen is not known. Trimming took 1 base from V and 0 from J, leaving 13 bases between them. CDR1 and CDR2 (germline): SQVTM, ANQGSEA. The CDR3 covers 15 residues. Ten immunoSEQ deep assay plates were used to sequence unsorted PBMC DNA. Assay used: immunoSEQ multiplex PCR; TCRdb lists only in-frame clones, some missing. The profile shows 550,000 to 600,000 clones, roughly 72% of them singletons. The sample comprised PBMCs. The sequence came from a woman aged 40 to 50 in good health. Some clones in this sample may be carry-over from other donors' samples. This chain links TRBV29-1 with TRBJ2-7; possibly TRBD1 or TRBD2 for D (6 bases each). CDR3 sequence (DNA): TGCAGCGTTGAAGGGGGGGCGAGGAGCTCCTACGAGCAGTACTTC. This encodes CSVEGGARSSYEQYF.